This is a list of T cell receptor beta chains from one sample in a study of blood T cells in healthy people across ages. TCRdb redid the calling of the 5' RACE reads with MiXCR, one entry per CDR3 protein. Here the sample spans about 800,000 distinct CDR3 sequences, 55% to 75% being singletons. Sample: blood. The receptor source for this set is a man aged 25-40 years in good health. Both conserved end residues are part of each CDR3. The D gene is left open where the match is weak. Only part of the rows carry a size: once, few, many, or a class if the clone is expanded.

d_call: TRBD2
clone_size: NA
v_call: TRBV3-1
j_call: TRBJ2-1
cdr3_nt: TGTGCCAGCAGCCGATCGGGACTAGCGGATTACAATGAGCAGTTCTTC
cdr3_aa: CASSRSGLADYNEQFF

d_call: TRBD2
clone_size: few
v_call: TRBV28
j_call: TRBJ2-7
cdr3_nt: TGTGCCAGCAGTTTATCCAGCGGGGGCAATTTTTACGAGCAGTACTTC
cdr3_aa: CASSLSSGGNFYEQYF

d_call: TRBD2
clone_size: NA
v_call: TRBV12-3/TRBV12-4
j_call: TRBJ2-1
cdr3_nt: TGTGCCAGCAGTCCCTTAACCGGGACTAGCGGGGCGAACTACAATGAGCAGTTCTTC
cdr3_aa: CASSPLTGTSGANYNEQFF

d_call: NA
clone_size: NA
v_call: TRBV20-1
j_call: TRBJ2-7
cdr3_nt: TGCAGTGCTAGCGGGGCGAGCTCCTACGAGCAGTACTTC
cdr3_aa: CSASGASSYEQYF

d_call: NA
clone_size: NA
v_call: TRBV2
j_call: TRBJ2-5
cdr3_nt: TGTGCCAGCAGTCTCGGGAATCTCCAAGAGACCCAGTACTTC
cdr3_aa: CASSLGNLQETQYF

d_call: TRBD2
clone_size: NA
v_call: TRBV7-2
j_call: TRBJ2-7
cdr3_nt: TGTGCCAGCAGCGCCACTAGCGGGAGGGGTTACGAGCAGTACTTC
cdr3_aa: CASSATSGRGYEQYF

d_call: TRBD1
clone_size: NA
v_call: TRBV28
j_call: TRBJ2-7
cdr3_nt: TGTGCCAGCAGTCAACTGGGGACAGGGTACGCCTACGAGCAGTACTTC
cdr3_aa: CASSQLGTGYAYEQYF

d_call: NA
clone_size: NA
v_call: TRBV20-1
j_call: TRBJ2-3
cdr3_nt: TGCAGTGCCCCCTCCCTAGGAACAGATACGCAGTATTTT
cdr3_aa: CSAPSLGTDTQYF

d_call: NA
clone_size: few
v_call: TRBV10-3
j_call: TRBJ1-2
cdr3_nt: TGTGCCATCAGTGAAGTCCCTAACGGTCGCGGGAACTATGGCTACACCTTC
cdr3_aa: CAISEVPNGRGNYGYTF

d_call: TRBD2
clone_size: NA
v_call: TRBV9
j_call: TRBJ2-1
cdr3_nt: TGTGCCAGCAGCGATTTAGCGGCGGGGGCCTACAATGAGCAGTTCTTC
cdr3_aa: CASSDLAAGAYNEQFF

d_call: NA
clone_size: NA
v_call: TRBV19
j_call: TRBJ2-1
cdr3_nt: TGTGCCAGTAAAAGTGGGGGACGGGGGGCAGGGAGTTCCTACAATGAGCAGTTCTTC
cdr3_aa: CASKSGGRGAGSSYNEQFF

d_call: TRBD1
clone_size: NA
v_call: TRBV20-1
j_call: TRBJ1-2
cdr3_nt: TGCAGTGCTAGAGATCGGGGACAGGGGGCTAATGGCTACACCTTC
cdr3_aa: CSARDRGQGANGYTF

d_call: NA
clone_size: NA
v_call: TRBV5-1
j_call: TRBJ2-3
cdr3_nt: NA
cdr3_aa: CASSFGPGGSTDTQYF

d_call: NA
clone_size: NA
v_call: TRBV28
j_call: TRBJ1-2
cdr3_nt: TGTGCCACCGAAGGGGGGAGGGCGGACTACACCTTC
cdr3_aa: CATEGGRADYTF

d_call: NA
clone_size: NA
v_call: TRBV4-2
j_call: TRBJ2-6
cdr3_nt: TGTGCCAGCAGCCAAGCGGGGACTGGTTCTGGGGCCAACGTCCTGACTTTC
cdr3_aa: CASSQAGTGSGANVLTF

d_call: NA
clone_size: NA
v_call: TRBV6-5
j_call: TRBJ2-7
cdr3_nt: TGTGCCAGCAGTTTCCGGGTCGGCTCCTACGAGCAGTACTTC
cdr3_aa: CASSFRVGSYEQYF

d_call: NA
clone_size: once
v_call: TRBV6-1
j_call: TRBJ1-2
cdr3_nt: TGTGCCAGCAGTGAAACGGGACTAAGCGTCAATGGCTACACCTTC
cdr3_aa: CASSETGLSVNGYTF

d_call: NA
clone_size: NA
v_call: TRBV29-1
j_call: TRBJ2-7
cdr3_nt: TGCAGCGCCGAGTTGGGGGGCCTCTACGAGCAGTACTTC
cdr3_aa: CSAELGGLYEQYF

d_call: NA
clone_size: NA
v_call: TRBV6-5
j_call: TRBJ1-5
cdr3_nt: TGTGCCAGCAGTTACAGACAGGGCAATCAGCCCCAGCATTTT
cdr3_aa: CASSYRQGNQPQHF

d_call: TRBD1
clone_size: NA
v_call: TRBV7-2
j_call: TRBJ1-2
cdr3_nt: TGTGCCAGCAGCCTACTCTTCGGGACAGATCCCTATGGCTACACCTTC
cdr3_aa: CASSLLFGTDPYGYTF

d_call: NA
clone_size: NA
v_call: TRBV11-1
j_call: TRBJ2-1
cdr3_nt: TGTGCCAGCAGCTTAGGAGGGTTAGAGCTCAGCGTGGATGAGCAGTTCTTC
cdr3_aa: CASSLGGLELSVDEQFF

d_call: NA
clone_size: NA
v_call: TRBV4-2
j_call: TRBJ1-2
cdr3_nt: TGTGCCAGCAGCCAAGATCCCTTTTCTGTGGTAGGGCTAGGCGATGGCTACACCTTC
cdr3_aa: CASSQDPFSVVGLGDGYTF

d_call: NA
clone_size: NA
v_call: TRBV20-1
j_call: TRBJ2-6
cdr3_nt: TGCAGTGCTAGTTCTCGGGGCTCTGGGGCCAACGTCCTGACTTTC
cdr3_aa: CSASSRGSGANVLTF

d_call: TRBD1
clone_size: NA
v_call: TRBV12-3/TRBV12-4
j_call: TRBJ1-4
cdr3_nt: TGTGCCAGCAGCAGCACCGGGACAGGGGGCGAAAAACTGTTTTTT
cdr3_aa: CASSSTGTGGEKLFF

d_call: NA
clone_size: once
v_call: TRBV7-3
j_call: TRBJ2-1
cdr3_nt: TGTGCCAGCAGCTTCCAGCAGGGAGACAATGGGCAGTTCTTC
cdr3_aa: CASSFQQGDNGQFF

d_call: TRBD1
clone_size: NA
v_call: TRBV7-9
j_call: TRBJ1-6
cdr3_nt: TGTGCCAGCAGCTTCGGGACAGGGGGTAGGGCACCCCTCCACTTT
cdr3_aa: CASSFGTGGRAPLHF

d_call: TRBD1
clone_size: NA
v_call: TRBV12-3/TRBV12-4
j_call: TRBJ2-5
cdr3_nt: TGTGCCAGCAGTATCCGACAGGGAAGATCCGGGACCCAGTACTTC
cdr3_aa: CASSIRQGRSGTQYF

d_call: TRBD1
clone_size: NA
v_call: TRBV24-1
j_call: TRBJ1-5
cdr3_nt: TGTGCCACCAGTGATACAACCAGGACAGGGAAGAGCAATCAGCCCCAGCATTTT
cdr3_aa: CATSDTTRTGKSNQPQHF

d_call: TRBD2
clone_size: NA
v_call: TRBV6-6
j_call: TRBJ2-3
cdr3_nt: TGTGCCAGCACCGAGGGCGGGAGTACAGATACGCAGTATTTT
cdr3_aa: CASTEGGSTDTQYF

d_call: NA
clone_size: NA
v_call: TRBV6-1
j_call: TRBJ2-1
cdr3_nt: TGTGCCAGCAGCCCCGACAGGTCCTACAATAAGCAGTTCTTC
cdr3_aa: CASSPDRSYNKQFF

d_call: TRBD2
clone_size: NA
v_call: TRBV3-1
j_call: TRBJ2-5
cdr3_nt: TGTGCCAGCAGCCAGACTAGCGGGGGTTGCAAGCAGTACTTC
cdr3_aa: CASSQTSGGCKQYF

d_call: NA
clone_size: NA
v_call: TRBV5-6
j_call: TRBJ2-7
cdr3_nt: TGTGCCAGCAGCTTGAGGGTTTTTCACTACGAGCAGTACTTC
cdr3_aa: CASSLRVFHYEQYF

d_call: TRBD1
clone_size: NA
v_call: TRBV29-1
j_call: TRBJ1-2
cdr3_nt: TGCAGCGTTGGTGGGCAGGGGGGCTTAGGGTATGGCTACACCTTC
cdr3_aa: CSVGGQGGLGYGYTF

d_call: TRBD1
clone_size: NA
v_call: TRBV11-2
j_call: TRBJ1-2
cdr3_nt: TGTGCCAGCAGTTCCCCAGGACAGGGTGGCTACACCTTC
cdr3_aa: CASSSPGQGGYTF

d_call: NA
clone_size: NA
v_call: TRBV24-1
j_call: TRBJ2-1
cdr3_nt: TGTGCCACCAGTGATCCGGCCTCCCGGGACCCCTACAATGAGCAGTTCTTC
cdr3_aa: CATSDPASRDPYNEQFF